This is a list of T cell receptor beta chains from one sample in a study of PD-L1 blockade in urothelial cancer. Repertoires were generated with immunoSEQ multiplex PCR, while TCRdb's copy carries only in-frame clones and drops some. This sample has about 95,000 clones; roughly 84% occur once, and the top ten carry approximately 2%. Sequencing was performed on PBMCs, taken around atezolizumab (anti-PD-L1) treatment. All receptors come from a man in his 60s with urothelial cancer. The CDR3 runs from the conserved cysteine through the conserved F or W. The D gene is left open where the match is weak. Only part of the rows carry a size: once, few, many, or a class if the clone is expanded.

>TRBJ2-1|TRBV28|TRBD1|NA
TGTGCCAGCAGTTTAAGTGGGACAGGGGGCTACAATGAGCAGTTCTTC
CASSLSGTGGYNEQFF
>TRBJ1-3|TRBV6-1|NA|once
TGTGCCAGCACAGGAAACACCATATATTTT
CASTGNTIYF
>TRBJ2-1|TRBV28|TRBD2|NA
TGTGCCAGCGGGGGGGTCTCCTACAATGAGCAGTTCTTC
CASGGVSYNEQFF
>TRBJ1-2|TRBV5-1|TRBD1|NA
TGCGCCAGCAGCGGCGGCTGGACAGGGTCTGGCTACACCTTC
CASSGGWTGSGYTF
>TRBJ2-3|TRBV4-1|TRBD2|NA
TGCGCCAGCAGCCAAGGGCCAGCGGGGGGGCAAGGTACGCAGTATTTT
CASSQGPAGGQGTQYF
>TRBJ1-2|TRBV28|NA|NA
TGTGCCAGCGCCCCCTCAGGGGAGATCTATGGCTACACCTTC
CASAPSGEIYGYTF
>TRBJ2-2|TRBV19|TRBD2|NA
TGTGCCAGTAGTATTGAGGCGGGGGGGCCCACCGGGGAGCTGTTTTTT
CASSIEAGGPTGELFF
>TRBJ1-5|TRBV6-1|NA|NA
TGTGCCAGCAGTGAAGCGCTTAGGGGTGATCAGCCCCAGCATTTT
CASSEALRGDQPQHF
>TRBJ2-5|TRBV7-2|NA|NA
TGTGCCAGCAGCTTGAGTAGCAGAAGCCAAGAGACCCAGTACTTC
CASSLSSRSQETQYF
>TRBJ2-3|TRBV9|NA|NA
TGTGCCAGCAGCGTAGTCGGGGGAGGCGCAGATACGCAGTATTTT
CASSVVGGGADTQYF
>TRBJ1-6|TRBV2|NA|medium-sized
TGTGCCAGCACCTCCGAGACCGGGAATTCACCCCTCCACTTT
CASTSETGNSPLHF
>TRBJ2-7|TRBV6-5|NA|NA
TGTGCCAGCAGTTACTCGCGGGGCGCCTACGAGCAGTACTTC
CASSYSRGAYEQYF
>TRBJ2-1|TRBV29-1|TRBD2|NA
TGCAGCGTCGCGAAGGGGACTAGCGGGAGGTCCTACAATGAGCAGTTCTTC
CSVAKGTSGRSYNEQFF
>TRBJ2-4|TRBV28|NA|NA
TGTGCCAGCAGTCCCGAGGGAAGAAGAGCCAAAAACATTCAGTACTTC
CASSPEGRRAKNIQYF
>TRBJ2-7|TRBV5-4|NA|NA
TGTGCCAGCAGCTTGTTCCTCCGCGAGCAGTACTTC
CASSLFLREQYF
>TRBJ2-7|TRBV15|TRBD2|few
TGTGCCACCAGCGGAAATAGACTAGCGGGAAACGAGCAGTACTTC
CATSGNRLAGNEQYF
>TRBJ2-7|TRBV30|TRBD1|NA
TGTGCCTGGAGTGAGGACAGGGGTTACGAGCAGTACTTC
CAWSEDRGYEQYF
>TRBJ2-7|TRBV7-8|NA|few
TGTGCCAGCAGCTTAGTTGAGTCCTACGAGCAGTACTTC
CASSLVESYEQYF
>TRBJ1-1|TRBV5-1|NA|NA
TGCGCCAGCAGCTTGGTCGGGGATTCTGAAGCTTTCTTT
CASSLVGDSEAFF
>TRBJ1-5|TRBV19|NA|NA
TGTGCCAGTCGCACGGAGTTGGGCAATCAGCCCCAGCATTTT
CASRTELGNQPQHF
>TRBJ1-2|TRBV2|NA|once
TGTGCCAGCAGGGGAACGGACACCTATGGCTACACCTTC
CASRGTDTYGYTF
>TRBJ1-4|TRBV5-1|NA|NA
TGCGCCAGCAGCTCTTCGTTAAATACTAATGAAAAACTGTTTTTT
CASSSSLNTNEKLFF
>TRBJ2-7|TRBV10-3|NA|many
TGTGCCATCACCCATACTTCGGGGTACGAGCAGTACTTC
CAITHTSGYEQYF
>TRBJ1-6|TRBV7-2|NA|NA
TGTGCCAGCAGCTTGTCAGCGGACGATTCACCCCTCCACTTT
CASSLSADDSPLHF
>TRBJ2-7|TRBV4-2|NA|NA
TGTGCCAGCAGCCAATCCCTAACCCTTTACGAGCAGTACTTC
CASSQSLTLYEQYF
>TRBJ2-6|TRBV18|NA|NA
TGTGCCAGCTCACCAGAGGGCCCTGAGGGGGCCAACGTCCTGACTTTC
CASSPEGPEGANVLTF
>TRBJ2-3|TRBV7-2|TRBD1|NA
TGTGCCAGCAGCTTAGCCGGTTCGACAGGGAGCACAGATACGCAGTATTTT
CASSLAGSTGSTDTQYF
>TRBJ1-2|TRBV6-1|TRBD1|few
TGTGCCAGCAGTCCGGGACAGGCTAACTATGGCTACACCTTC
CASSPGQANYGYTF
>TRBJ2-7|TRBV10-1|NA|NA
TGCGCCAGCAGTGAGTCCGACGGGAACCGGGCCTACGAGCAGTACTTC
CASSESDGNRAYEQYF
>TRBJ1-2|TRBV6-5|NA|once
TGTGCCAGCAGCCTAGACCTCTATGGCTACACCTTC
CASSLDLYGYTF
>TRBJ2-1|TRBV25-1|TRBD2|NA
TGTGCCAGCAGTGATGGGGGACTAGCGGGGGGGTCCGGGTGTCCGTTCTTC
CASSDGGLAGGSGCPFF
>TRBJ1-3|TRBV14|NA|NA
TGTGCCAGCAGCCAATCCGGGAGTGGAAACACCATATATTTT
CASSQSGSGNTIYF
>TRBJ1-3|TRBV6-1|TRBD1|once
TGTGCCAGCATGGGACAGGAGACTGGAAACACCATATATTTT
CASMGQETGNTIYF
>TRBJ2-7|TRBV7-3|TRBD1|NA
TGTGCCAGCAGCCTCAGCGGACAGGGGACGCACGAGCAGTACTTC
CASSLSGQGTHEQYF
>TRBJ2-5|TRBV6-5|TRBD1|NA
TGTGCCAGCAGTTACTCGACAGGGATGGAGACCCAGTACTTC
CASSYSTGMETQYF
>TRBJ2-1|TRBV27|TRBD2|NA
TGTGCCAGCAGCTCTAGCGGGGCTAACTCCTACAATGAGCAGTTCTTC
CASSSSGANSYNEQFF
>TRBJ1-6|TRBV2|NA|NA
TGTGCCAGCAGATTCCGGACAGATAATTCACCCCTCCACTTT
CASRFRTDNSPLHF
>TRBJ2-2|TRBV6-6|NA|NA
TGTGCCAGCAGTTATCAAGGGGCAGGAAACACCGGGGAGCTGTTTTTT
CASSYQGAGNTGELFF
>TRBJ1-2|TRBV27|TRBD1|medium-sized
TGTGCCAGCAGACCCACAGGGGGCGGCGGCTACACCTTC
CASRPTGGGGYTF
>TRBJ2-7|TRBV6-5|NA|NA
TGTGCCAGCAGTTTGGAGGACAGCTCCTACGAGCAGTACTTC
CASSLEDSSYEQYF